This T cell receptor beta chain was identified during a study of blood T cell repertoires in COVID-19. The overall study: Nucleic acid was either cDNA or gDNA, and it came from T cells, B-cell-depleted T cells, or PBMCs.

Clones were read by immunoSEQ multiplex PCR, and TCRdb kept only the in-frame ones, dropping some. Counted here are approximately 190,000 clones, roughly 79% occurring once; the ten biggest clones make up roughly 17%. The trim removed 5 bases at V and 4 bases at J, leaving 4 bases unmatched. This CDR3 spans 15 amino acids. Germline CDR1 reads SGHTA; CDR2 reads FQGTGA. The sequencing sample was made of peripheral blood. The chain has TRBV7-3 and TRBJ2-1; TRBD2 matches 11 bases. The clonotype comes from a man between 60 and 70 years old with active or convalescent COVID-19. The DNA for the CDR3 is TGTGCCAGCAGCCCTGGACTAGCGGGTTACAATGAGCAGTTCTTC. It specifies CASSPGLAGYNEQFF.